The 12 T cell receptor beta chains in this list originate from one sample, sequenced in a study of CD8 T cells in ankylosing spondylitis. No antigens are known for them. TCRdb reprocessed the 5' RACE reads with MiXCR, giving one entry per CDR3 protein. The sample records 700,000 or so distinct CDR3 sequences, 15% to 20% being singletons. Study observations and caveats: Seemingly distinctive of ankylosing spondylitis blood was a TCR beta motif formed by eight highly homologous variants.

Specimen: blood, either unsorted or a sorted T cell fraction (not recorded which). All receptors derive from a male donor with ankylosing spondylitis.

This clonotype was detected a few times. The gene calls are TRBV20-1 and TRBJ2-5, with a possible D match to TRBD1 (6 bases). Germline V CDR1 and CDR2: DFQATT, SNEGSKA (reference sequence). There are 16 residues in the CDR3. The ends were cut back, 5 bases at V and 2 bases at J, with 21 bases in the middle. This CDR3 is CSAQGHRDKNQETQYF. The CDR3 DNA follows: TGCAGTGCTCAGGGGCACCGGGACAAGAATCAAGAGACCCAGTACTTC.

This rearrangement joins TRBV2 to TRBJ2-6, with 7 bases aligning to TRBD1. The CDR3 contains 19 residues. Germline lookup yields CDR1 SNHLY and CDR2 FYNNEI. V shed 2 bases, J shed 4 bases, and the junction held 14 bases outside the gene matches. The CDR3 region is CASSEPGQGGAWGANVLTF. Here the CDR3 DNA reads TGTGCCAGCAGTGAACCGGGACAAGGGGGCGCATGGGGGGCCAACGTCCTGACTTTC. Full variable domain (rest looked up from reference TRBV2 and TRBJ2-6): EPEVTQTPSHQVTQMGQEVILRCVPISNHLYFYWYRQILGQKVEFLVSFYNNEISEKSEIFDDQFSVERPDGSNFTLKIRSTKLEDSAMYFCASSEPGQGGAWGANVLTFGAGSRLTVL.

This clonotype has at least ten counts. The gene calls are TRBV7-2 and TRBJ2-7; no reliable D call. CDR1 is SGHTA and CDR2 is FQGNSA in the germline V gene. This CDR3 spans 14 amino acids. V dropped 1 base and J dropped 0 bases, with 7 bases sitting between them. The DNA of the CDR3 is TGTGCCAGCAGCTTAGGGCGGAACTCCTACGAGCAGTACTTC. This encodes CASSLGRNSYEQYF.

CDR3 sequence reads: CASSLGPTGSEANTGELFF. Written as DNA, the CDR3 is TGTGCCAGCAGCTTAGGACCTACAGGGTCTGAGGCGAACACCGGGGAGCTGTTTTTT. The chain employs TRBV11-2 and TRBJ2-2, with D perhaps TRBD1 (6 bases). The germline V gene has CDR1 SGHAT and CDR2 FQNNGV. This CDR3 spans 19 amino acids. With 1 base removed from V and 0 bases from J, the gap between germline ends came to 18 bases.

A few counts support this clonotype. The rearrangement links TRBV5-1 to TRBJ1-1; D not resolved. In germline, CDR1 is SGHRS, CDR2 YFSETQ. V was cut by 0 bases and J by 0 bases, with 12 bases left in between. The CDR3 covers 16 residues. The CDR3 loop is CASSLAVRSLNTEAFF. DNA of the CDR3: TGCGCCAGCAGCTTGGCAGTTCGAAGTCTGAACACTGAAGCTTTCTTT.

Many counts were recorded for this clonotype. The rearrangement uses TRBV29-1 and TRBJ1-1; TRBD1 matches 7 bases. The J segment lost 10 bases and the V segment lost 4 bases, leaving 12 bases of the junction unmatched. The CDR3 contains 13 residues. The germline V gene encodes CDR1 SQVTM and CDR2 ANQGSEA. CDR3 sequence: CSVATLGQGGAFF. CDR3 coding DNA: TGCAGCGTTGCGACCCTCGGGCAGGGGGGAGCTTTCTTT. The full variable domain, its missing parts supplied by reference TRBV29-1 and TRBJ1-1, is SAVISQKPSRDICQRGTSLTIQCQVDSQVTMMFWYRQQPGQSLTLIATANQGSEATYESGFVIDKFPISRPNLTFSTLTVSNMSPEDSSIYLCSVATLGQGGAFFGQGTRLTVV.

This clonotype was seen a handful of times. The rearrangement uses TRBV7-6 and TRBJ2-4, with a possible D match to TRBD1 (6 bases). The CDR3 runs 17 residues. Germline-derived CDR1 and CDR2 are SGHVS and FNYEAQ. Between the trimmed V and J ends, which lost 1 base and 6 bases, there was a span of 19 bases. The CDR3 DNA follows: TGTGCCAGCAGCTTAGACCCTGGGACAACCAGGGGAAACATTCAGTACTTC. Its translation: CASSLDPGTTRGNIQYF.

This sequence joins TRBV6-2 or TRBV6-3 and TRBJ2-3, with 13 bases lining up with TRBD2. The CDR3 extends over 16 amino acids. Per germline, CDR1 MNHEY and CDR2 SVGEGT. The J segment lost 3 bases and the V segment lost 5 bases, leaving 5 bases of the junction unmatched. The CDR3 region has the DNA TGTGCCAGCAGTCCTGGACTAGCGGGAGAGACAGATACGCAGTATTTT. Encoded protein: CASSPGLAGETDTQYF.

CDR3 DNA: TGTGCCAGCAGTTTCTACGGACCGGCAAATGAGCAGTTCTTC. This sequence encodes CASSFYGPANEQFF. The chain uses TRBV28 and TRBJ2-1; D ambiguous. The CDR3 extends over 14 amino acids. Germline V gene data show CDR1 as MDHEN and CDR2 as SYDVKM. V dropped 3 bases and J dropped 7 bases, with 13 bases sitting between them. Variable domain in full (rest from reference TRBV28 and TRBJ2-1): DVKVTQSSRYLVKRTGEKVFLECVQDMDHENMFWYRQDPGLGLRLIYFSYDVKMKEKGDIPEGYSVSREKKERFSLILESASTNQTSMYLCASSFYGPANEQFFGPGTRLTVL.

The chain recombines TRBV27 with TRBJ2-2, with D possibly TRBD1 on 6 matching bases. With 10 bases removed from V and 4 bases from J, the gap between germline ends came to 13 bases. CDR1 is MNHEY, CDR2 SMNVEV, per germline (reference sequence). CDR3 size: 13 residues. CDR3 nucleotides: TGTGCCACCAGCTTGGGGGCCACCGGGGAGCTGTTTTTT. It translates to CATSLGATGELFF.

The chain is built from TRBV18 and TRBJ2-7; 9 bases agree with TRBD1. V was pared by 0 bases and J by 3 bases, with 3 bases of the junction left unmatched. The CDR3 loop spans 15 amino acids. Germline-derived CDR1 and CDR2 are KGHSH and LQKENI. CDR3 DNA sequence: TGTGCCAGCTCACCACCGAACAGGGGGCACTACGAGCAGTACTTC. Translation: CASSPPNRGHYEQYF.

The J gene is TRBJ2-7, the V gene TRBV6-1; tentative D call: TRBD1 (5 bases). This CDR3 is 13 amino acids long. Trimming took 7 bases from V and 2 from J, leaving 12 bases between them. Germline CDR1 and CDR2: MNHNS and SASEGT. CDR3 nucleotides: TGTGCCAGCATAGACAGAGCAACCTACGAGCAGTACTTC. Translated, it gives CASIDRATYEQYF.